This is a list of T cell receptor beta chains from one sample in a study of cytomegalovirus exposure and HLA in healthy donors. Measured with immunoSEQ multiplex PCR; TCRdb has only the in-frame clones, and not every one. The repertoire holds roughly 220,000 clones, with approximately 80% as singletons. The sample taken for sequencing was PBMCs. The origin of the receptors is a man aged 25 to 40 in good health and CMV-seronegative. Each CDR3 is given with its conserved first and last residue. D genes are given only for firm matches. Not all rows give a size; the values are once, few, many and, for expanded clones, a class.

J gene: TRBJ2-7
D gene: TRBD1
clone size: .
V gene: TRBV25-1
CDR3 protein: CASSATGIGDNEQYF
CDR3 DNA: TGTGCCAGCAGTGCGACAGGGATAGGGGACAACGAGCAGTACTTC

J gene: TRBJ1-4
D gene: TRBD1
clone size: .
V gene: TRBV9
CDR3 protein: CASSGSGTGNEKLFF
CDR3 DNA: TGTGCCAGCAGCGGATCCGGGACAGGGAATGAAAAACTGTTTTTT

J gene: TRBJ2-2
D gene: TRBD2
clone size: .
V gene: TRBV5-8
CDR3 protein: CASSLGLALNTGELFF
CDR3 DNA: TGTGCCAGCAGCCTGGGACTAGCGTTAAACACCGGGGAGCTGTTTTTT

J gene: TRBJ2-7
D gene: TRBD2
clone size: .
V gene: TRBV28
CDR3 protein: CASSLGGGDDEQYF
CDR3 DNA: TGTGCCAGCAGTTTGGGGGGGGGTGACGACGAGCAGTACTTC

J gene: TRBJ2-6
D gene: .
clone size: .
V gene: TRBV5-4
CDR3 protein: CASSLRSSGANVLTF
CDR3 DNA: TGTGCCAGCAGCTTGCGGAGCTCTGGGGCCAACGTCCTGACTTTC

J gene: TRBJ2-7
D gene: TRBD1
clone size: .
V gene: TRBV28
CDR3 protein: CASRSAGTGSYEQYF
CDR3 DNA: TGTGCCAGCAGGAGCGCCGGGACAGGGTCCTACGAGCAGTACTTC

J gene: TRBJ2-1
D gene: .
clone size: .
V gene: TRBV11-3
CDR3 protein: CASSTRDTNEQFF
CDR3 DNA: TGTGCCAGCAGCACGAGGGACACGAATGAGCAGTTCTTC

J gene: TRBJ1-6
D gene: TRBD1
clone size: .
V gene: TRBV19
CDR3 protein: CASSTRQGNSPLHF
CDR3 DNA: TGTGCCAGTAGTACCAGACAGGGCAATTCACCCCTCCACTTT

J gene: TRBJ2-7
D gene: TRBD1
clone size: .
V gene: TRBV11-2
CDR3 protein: CATRGIRDRFVEQYF
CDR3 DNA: TGTGCCACTAGGGGGATCCGGGACAGGTTTGTTGAGCAGTACTTC

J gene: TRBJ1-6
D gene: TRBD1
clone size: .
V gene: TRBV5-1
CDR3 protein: CASRGDRGNSPLHF
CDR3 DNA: TGCGCCAGCAGGGGGGACAGGGGGAACTCACCCCTCCACTTT

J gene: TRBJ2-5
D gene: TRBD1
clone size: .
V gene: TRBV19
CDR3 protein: CASSDRDRGKETQYF
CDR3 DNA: TGTGCCAGTAGCGACCGGGACAGGGGGAAAGAGACCCAGTACTTC

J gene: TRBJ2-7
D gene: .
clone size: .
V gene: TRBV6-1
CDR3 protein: CASSGTRYEQYF
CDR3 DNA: TGTGCCAGCAGTGGAACTAGGTACGAGCAGTACTTC

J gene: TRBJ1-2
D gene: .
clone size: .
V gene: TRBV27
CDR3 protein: CASKKAAGYGYTF
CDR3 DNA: TGTGCCAGCAAGAAGGCGGCGGGTTATGGCTACACCTTC

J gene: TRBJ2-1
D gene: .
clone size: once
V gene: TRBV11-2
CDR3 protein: CASSPTGNEQFF
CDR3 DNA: TGTGCCAGCAGCCCGACAGGCAATGAGCAGTTCTTC

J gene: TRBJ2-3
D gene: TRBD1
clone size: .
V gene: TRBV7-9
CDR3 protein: CASSGTGHTDTQYF
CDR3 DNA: TGTGCCAGCAGTGGGACAGGGCACACAGATACGCAGTATTTT

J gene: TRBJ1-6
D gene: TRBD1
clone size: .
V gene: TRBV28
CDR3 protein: CASIGTGRNSPLHF
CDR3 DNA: TGTGCCAGCATTGGGACAGGGAGGAATTCACCCCTCCACTTT

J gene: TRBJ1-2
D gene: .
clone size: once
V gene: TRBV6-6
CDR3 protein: CASSPWRLDYGYTF
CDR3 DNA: TGTGCCAGCAGCCCGTGGCGGTTGGACTATGGCTACACCTTC

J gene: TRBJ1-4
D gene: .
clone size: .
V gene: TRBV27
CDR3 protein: CASSLRARNEKLFF
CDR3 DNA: TGTGCCAGCAGTTTGAGGGCCCGGAATGAAAAACTGTTTTTT

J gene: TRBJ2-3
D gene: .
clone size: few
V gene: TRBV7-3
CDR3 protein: CASSFSGFVGDTQYF
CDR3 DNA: TGTGCCAGCAGCTTCTCGGGGTTCGTGGGAGATACGCAGTATTTT

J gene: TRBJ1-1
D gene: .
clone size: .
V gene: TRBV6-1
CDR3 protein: CASSLTGNTEAFF
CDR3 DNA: TGTGCCAGCAGCCTAACAGGGAACACTGAAGCTTTCTTT